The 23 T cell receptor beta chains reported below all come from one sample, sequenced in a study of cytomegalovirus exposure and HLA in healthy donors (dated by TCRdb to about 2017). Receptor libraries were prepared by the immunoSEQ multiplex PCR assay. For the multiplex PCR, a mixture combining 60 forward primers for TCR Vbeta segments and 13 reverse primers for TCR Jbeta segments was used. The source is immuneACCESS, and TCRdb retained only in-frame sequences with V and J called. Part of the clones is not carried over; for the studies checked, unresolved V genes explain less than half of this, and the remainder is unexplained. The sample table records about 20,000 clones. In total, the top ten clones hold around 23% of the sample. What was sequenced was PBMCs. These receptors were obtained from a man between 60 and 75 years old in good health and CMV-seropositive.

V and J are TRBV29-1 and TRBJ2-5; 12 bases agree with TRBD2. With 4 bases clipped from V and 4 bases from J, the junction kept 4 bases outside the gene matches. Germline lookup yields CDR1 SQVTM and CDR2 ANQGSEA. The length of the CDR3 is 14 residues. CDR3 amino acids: CSVVPLAGGETQYF. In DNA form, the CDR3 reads TGCAGCGTTGTCCCACTAGCGGGAGGAGAGACCCAGTACTTC.

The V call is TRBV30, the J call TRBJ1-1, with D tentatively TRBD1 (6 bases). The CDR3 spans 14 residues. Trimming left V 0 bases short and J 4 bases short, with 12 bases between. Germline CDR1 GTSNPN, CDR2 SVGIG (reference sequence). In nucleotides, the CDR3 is TGTGCCTGGAGTGTCTATACAGGGACCACTGAAGCTTTCTTT. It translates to CAWSVYTGTTEAFF. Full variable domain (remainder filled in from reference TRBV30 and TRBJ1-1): SQTIHQWPATLVQPVGSPLSLECTVEGTSNPNLYWYRQAAGRGLQLLFYSVGIGQISSEVPQNLSASRPQDRQFILSSKKLLLSDSGFYLCAWSVYTGTTEAFFGQGTRLTVV.

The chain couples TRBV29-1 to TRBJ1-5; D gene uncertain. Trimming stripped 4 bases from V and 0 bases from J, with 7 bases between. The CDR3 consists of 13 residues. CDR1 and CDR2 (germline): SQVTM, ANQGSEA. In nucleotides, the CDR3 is TGCAGCGTTGCGGTTGATAGCAATCAGCCCCAGCATTTT. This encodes CSVAVDSNQPQHF.

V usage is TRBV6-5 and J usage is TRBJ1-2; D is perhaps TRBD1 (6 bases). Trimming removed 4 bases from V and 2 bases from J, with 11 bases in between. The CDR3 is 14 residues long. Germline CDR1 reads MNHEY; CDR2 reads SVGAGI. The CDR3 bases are TGTGCCAGCAGTTCCGGGACAAAAAACTATGGCTACACCTTC. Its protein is CASSSGTKNYGYTF.

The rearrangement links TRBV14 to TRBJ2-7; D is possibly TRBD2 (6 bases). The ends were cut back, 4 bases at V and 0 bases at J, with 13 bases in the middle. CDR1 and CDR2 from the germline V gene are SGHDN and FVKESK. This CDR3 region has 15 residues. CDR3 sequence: CASSRGLEGSYEQYF. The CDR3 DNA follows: TGTGCCAGCAGCCGAGGCCTGGAGGGCTCCTACGAGCAGTACTTC.

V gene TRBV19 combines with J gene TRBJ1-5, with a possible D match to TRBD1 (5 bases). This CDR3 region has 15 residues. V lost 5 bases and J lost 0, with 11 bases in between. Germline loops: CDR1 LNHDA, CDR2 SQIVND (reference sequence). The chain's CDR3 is CASSFLGDSNQPQHF. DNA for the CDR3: TGTGCCAGTAGTTTCTTAGGGGATAGCAATCAGCCCCAGCATTTT.

In nucleotides, the CDR3 is TGTGCCAGCAGTTACGTTTATCCGGGACAGGGGTCGCAGCCCCAGCATTTT. It encodes CASSYVYPGQGSQPQHF. The chain links TRBV2 to TRBJ1-5; 10 nucleotides align to TRBD1. This CDR3 region has 17 residues. With V trimmed by 5 bases and J by 7 bases, 14 bases remained unmatched. Germline lookup yields CDR1 SNHLY and CDR2 FYNNEI.

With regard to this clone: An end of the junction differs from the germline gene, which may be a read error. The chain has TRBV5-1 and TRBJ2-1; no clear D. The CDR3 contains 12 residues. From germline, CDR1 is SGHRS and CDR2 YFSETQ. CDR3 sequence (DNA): TGCGCCAGCAGCTTTCCAGGCAATGAGCAGCTCTTC. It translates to CASSFPGNEQLF.

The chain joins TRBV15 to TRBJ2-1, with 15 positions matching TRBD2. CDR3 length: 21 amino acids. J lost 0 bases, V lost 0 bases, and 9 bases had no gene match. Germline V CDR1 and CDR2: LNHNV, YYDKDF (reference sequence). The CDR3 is CATSREAGLAGGGASYNEQFF. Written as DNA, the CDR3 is TGTGCCACCAGCAGAGAAGCGGGACTAGCGGGAGGAGGGGCCTCCTACAATGAGCAGTTCTTC. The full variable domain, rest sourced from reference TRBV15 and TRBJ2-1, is DAMVIQNPRYQVTQFGKPVTLSCSQTLNHNVMYWYQQKSSQAPKLLFHYYDKDFNNEADTPDNFQSRRPNTSFCFLDIRSPGLGDTAMYLCATSREAGLAGGGASYNEQFFGPGTRLTVL.

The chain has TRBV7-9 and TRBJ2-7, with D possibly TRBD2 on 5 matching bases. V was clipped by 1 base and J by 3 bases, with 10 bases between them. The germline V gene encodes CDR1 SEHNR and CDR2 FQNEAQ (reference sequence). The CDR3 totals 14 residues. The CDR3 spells CASSLDAGLYEQYF. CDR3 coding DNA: TGTGCCAGCAGCTTAGATGCGGGTCTCTACGAGCAGTACTTC.

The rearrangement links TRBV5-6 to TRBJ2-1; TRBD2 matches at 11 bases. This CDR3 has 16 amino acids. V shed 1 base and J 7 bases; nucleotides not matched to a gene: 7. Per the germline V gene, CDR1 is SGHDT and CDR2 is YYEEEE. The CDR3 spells CASSLRGTSGDNEQFF. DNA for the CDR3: TGTGCCAGCAGCTTGCGGGGGACTAGCGGAGATAATGAGCAGTTCTTC. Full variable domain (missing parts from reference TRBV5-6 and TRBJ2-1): DAGVTQSPTHLIKTRGQQVTLRCSPKSGHDTVSWYQQALGQGPQFIFQYYEEEERQRGNFPDRFSGHQFPNYSSELNVNALLLGDSALYLCASSLRGTSGDNEQFFGPGTRLTVL.

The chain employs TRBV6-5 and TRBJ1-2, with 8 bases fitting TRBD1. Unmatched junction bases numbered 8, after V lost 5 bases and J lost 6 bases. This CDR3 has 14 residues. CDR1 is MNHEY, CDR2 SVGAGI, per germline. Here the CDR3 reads CASSPRQGPHGYTF. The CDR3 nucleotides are TGTGCCAGCAGTCCCCGACAGGGGCCACATGGCTACACCTTC.

The CDR3 coding sequence is TGCGCCAGCAGTCCGGTGGGGCGGGAGTCCACAGATACGCAGTATTTT. It translates to CASSPVGRESTDTQYF. The chain combines TRBV5-1 with TRBJ2-3; 7 bases are a match to TRBD2. This CDR3 contains 16 residues. The V gene's germline CDR1 is SGHRS and CDR2 YFSETQ. V was clipped by 5 bases and J by 2 bases; unmatched bases: 11.

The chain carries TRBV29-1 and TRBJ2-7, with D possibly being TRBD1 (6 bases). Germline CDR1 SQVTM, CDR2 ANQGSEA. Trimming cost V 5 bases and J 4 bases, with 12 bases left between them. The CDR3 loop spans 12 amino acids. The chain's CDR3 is CSVTRGGYEQYF. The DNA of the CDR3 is TGCAGCGTTACCAGGGGCGGGTACGAGCAGTACTTC.

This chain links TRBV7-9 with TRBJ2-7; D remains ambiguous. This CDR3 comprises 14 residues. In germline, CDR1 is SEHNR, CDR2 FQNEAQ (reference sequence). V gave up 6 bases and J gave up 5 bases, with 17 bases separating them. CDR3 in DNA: TGTGCCAGCAGGCCGGGTTTTGGTGCCCACGAGCAGTACTTC. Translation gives CASRPGFGAHEQYF.

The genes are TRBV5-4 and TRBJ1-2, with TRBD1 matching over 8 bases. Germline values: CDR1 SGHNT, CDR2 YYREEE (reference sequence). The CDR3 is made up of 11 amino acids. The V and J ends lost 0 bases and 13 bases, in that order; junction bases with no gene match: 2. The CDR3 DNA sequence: TGTGCCAGCAGCTTGGACAGGGGGACCACCTTC. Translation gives CASSLDRGTTF.

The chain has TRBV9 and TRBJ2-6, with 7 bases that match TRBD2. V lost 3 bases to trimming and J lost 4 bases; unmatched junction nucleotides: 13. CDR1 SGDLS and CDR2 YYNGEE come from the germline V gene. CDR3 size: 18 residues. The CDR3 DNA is TGTGCCAGCAGCGCTCAGCGGGGCTCAGAGAGGGGGGCCAACGTCCTGACTTTC. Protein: CASSAQRGSERGANVLTF.

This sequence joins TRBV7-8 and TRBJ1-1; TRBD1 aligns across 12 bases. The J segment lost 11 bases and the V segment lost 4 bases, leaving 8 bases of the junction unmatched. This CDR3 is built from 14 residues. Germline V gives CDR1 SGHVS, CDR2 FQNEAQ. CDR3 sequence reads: CASSSKVGQGAAFF. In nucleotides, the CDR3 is TGTGCCAGCAGCTCGAAGGTGGGACAGGGGGCCGCTTTCTTT.

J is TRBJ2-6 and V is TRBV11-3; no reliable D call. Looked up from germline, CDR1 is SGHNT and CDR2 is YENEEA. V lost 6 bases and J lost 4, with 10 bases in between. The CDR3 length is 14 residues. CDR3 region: CASSPIPGANVLTF. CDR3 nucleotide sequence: TGTGCCAGCAGTCCTATACCAGGGGCCAACGTCCTGACTTTC.

The CDR3 sequence: CSAVGQSRTEAFF. DNA of the CDR3: TGCAGCGCTGTCGGACAGTCGAGAACTGAAGCTTTCTTT. The chain uses TRBV29-1 and TRBJ1-1; a possible D gene is TRBD1 (6 bases). This CDR3 contains 13 residues. The ends were cut back, 7 bases at V and 5 bases at J, with 17 bases in the middle. The V gene's germline CDR1 is SQVTM and CDR2 ANQGSEA.

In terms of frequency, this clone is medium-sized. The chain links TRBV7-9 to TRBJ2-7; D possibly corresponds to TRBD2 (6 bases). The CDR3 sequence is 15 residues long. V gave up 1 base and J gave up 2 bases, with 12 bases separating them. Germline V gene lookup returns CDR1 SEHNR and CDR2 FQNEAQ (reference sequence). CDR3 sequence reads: CASSLEAGGTYEQYF. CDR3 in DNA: TGTGCCAGCAGCTTAGAAGCGGGTGGGACCTACGAGCAGTACTTC. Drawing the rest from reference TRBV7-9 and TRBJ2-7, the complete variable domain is DTGVSQNPRHKITKRGQNVTFRCDPISEHNRLYWYRQTLGQGPEFLTYFQNEAQLEKSRLLSDRFSAERPKGSFSTLEIQRTEQGDSAMYLCASSLEAGGTYEQYFGPGTRLTVT.

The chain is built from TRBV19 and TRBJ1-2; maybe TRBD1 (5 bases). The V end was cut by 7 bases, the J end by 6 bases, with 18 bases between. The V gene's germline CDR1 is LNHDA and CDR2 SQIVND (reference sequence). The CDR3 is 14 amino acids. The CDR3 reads CASTPRGDLHGYTF. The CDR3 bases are TGTGCCAGTACCCCTCGGGGGGACCTCCATGGCTACACCTTC.

CDR3 protein: CASSLSGDSNQPQHF. Written as DNA, the CDR3 is TGCGCCAGCAGCTTGTCGGGGGATAGCAATCAGCCCCAGCATTTT. V usage is TRBV5-1 and J usage is TRBJ1-5; D might be TRBD1 (5 bases). The V and J ends lost 1 base and 0 bases respectively, with 8 bases between them. The CDR3 has 15 residues. Germline CDR1 SGHRS, CDR2 YFSETQ.